Following are 3 T cell receptor beta chains from one sample sequenced in a study of T cells after yellow fever vaccination. TCRdb recomputed calls from the 5' RACE reads with MiXCR, one row per CDR3 protein. The table records over 130,000 distinct CDR3 sequences, roughly 8% of them present only once. Source: CD4+ T cells sorted from PBMCs, taken 5 days after the yellow fever booster vaccination. The receptor set was obtained from a man aged 25 to 40 who received the YFV17D yellow fever vaccine.

About this clonotype: A much more abundant neighbour one base away suggests this may be a read error. The genes are TRBV29-1 and TRBJ2-5; D remains ambiguous. The germline CDR1 and CDR2 sequences are SQVTM and ANQGSEA. The CDR3 has 11 amino acids. The CDR3 DNA reads TGCTGCTCAGGAAGTGGGGAGACCCAGTACTTC. Amino acids: CCSGSGETQYF.

This clonotype has ten or more counts. The chain is built from TRBV10-2 and TRBJ2-3; 7 bases match TRBD2. The CDR3 sequence is 13 residues long. Germline CDR1 is WSHSY and CDR2 is SAAADI. Trimming at V came to 8 bases and at J to 4 bases, leaving 6 bases not matched to a gene. The DNA for the CDR3 is TGCGCCAGCCACGGACTAGAGTCAGATACGCAGTATTTT. It is translated as CASHGLESDTQYF.

This clonotype was counted many times. The rearrangement links TRBV20-1 to TRBJ2-6; D is unresolved. Germline V gene lookup returns CDR1 DFQATT and CDR2 SNEGSKA (reference sequence). V was clipped by 2 bases and J by 4 bases, with 6 bases between them. The CDR3 is 13 amino acids. The CDR3 is CSARRQGANVLTF. Here the CDR3 DNA reads TGCAGTGCTAGACGCCAAGGGGCCAACGTCCTGACTTTC.